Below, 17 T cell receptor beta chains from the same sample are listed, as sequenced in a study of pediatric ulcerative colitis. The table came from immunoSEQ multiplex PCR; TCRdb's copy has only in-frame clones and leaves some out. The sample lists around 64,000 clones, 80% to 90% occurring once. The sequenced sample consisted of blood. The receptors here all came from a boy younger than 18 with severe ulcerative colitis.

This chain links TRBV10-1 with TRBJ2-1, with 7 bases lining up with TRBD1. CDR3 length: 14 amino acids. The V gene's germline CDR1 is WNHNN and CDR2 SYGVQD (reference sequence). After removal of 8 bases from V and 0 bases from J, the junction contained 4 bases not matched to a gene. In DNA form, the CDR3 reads TGCGCCAGCCCGGACAGGAGCTCCTACAATGAGCAGTTCTTC. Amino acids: CASPDRSSYNEQFF.

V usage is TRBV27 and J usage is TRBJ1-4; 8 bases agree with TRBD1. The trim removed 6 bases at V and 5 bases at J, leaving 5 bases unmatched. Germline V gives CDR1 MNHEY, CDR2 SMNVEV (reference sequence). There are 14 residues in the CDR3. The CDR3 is CASRPGQVNEKLFF. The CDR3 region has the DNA TGTGCCAGCAGGCCGGGACAGGTGAATGAAAAACTGTTTTTT.

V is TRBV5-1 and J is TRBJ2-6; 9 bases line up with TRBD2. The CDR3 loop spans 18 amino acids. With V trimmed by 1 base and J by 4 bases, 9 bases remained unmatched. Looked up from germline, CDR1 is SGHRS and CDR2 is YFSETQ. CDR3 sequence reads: CASSLFRTSAVGANVLTF. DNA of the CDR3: TGCGCCAGCAGCTTGTTTAGGACTAGCGCGGTGGGGGCCAACGTCCTGACTTTC.

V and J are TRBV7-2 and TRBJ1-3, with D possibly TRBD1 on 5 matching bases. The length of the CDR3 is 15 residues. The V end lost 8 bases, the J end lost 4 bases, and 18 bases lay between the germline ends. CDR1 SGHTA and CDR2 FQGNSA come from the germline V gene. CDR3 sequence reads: CASGYRAGLGNTIYF. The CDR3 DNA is TGTGCCAGCGGATATCGGGCAGGGCTGGGAAACACCATATATTTT.

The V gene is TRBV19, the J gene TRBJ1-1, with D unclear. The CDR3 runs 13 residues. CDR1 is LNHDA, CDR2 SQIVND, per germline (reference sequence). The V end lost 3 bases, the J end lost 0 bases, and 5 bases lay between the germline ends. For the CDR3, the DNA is TGTGCCAGTAGTATGACAATGAACACTGAAGCTTTCTTT. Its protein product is CASSMTMNTEAFF.

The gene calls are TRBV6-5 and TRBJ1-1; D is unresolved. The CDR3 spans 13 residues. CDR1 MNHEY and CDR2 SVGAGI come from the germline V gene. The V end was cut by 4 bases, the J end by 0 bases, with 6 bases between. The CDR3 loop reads CASSFVLNTEAFF. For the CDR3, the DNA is TGTGCCAGCAGTTTCGTTCTGAACACTGAAGCTTTCTTT.

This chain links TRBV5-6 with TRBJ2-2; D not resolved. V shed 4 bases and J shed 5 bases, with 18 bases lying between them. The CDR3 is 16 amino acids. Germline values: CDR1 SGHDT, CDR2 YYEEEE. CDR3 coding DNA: TGTGCCAGCAGCATAAGTCACGGAGCGTGGACCGGGGAGCTGTTTTTT. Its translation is CASSISHGAWTGELFF.

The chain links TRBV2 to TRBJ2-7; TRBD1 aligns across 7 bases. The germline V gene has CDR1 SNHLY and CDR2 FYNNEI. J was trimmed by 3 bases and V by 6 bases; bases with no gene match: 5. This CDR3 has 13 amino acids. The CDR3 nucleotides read TGTGCCAGCAGGCGGGCAGGGGGCTACGAGCAGTACTTC. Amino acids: CASRRAGGYEQYF.

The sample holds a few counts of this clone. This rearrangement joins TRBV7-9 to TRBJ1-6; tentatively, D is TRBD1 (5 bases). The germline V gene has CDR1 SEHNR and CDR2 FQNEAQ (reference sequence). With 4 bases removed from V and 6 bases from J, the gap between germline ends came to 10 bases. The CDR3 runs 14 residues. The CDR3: CASSSGTGNSPLHF. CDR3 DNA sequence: TGTGCCAGCAGCTCCGGGACGGGTAATTCACCCCTCCACTTT.

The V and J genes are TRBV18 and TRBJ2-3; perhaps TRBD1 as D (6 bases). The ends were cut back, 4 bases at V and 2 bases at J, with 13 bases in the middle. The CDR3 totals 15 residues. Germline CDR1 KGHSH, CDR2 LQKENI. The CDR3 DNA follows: TGTGCCAGCTCACTAGGCAGGGGCGTCACAGATACGCAGTATTTT. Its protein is CASSLGRGVTDTQYF.

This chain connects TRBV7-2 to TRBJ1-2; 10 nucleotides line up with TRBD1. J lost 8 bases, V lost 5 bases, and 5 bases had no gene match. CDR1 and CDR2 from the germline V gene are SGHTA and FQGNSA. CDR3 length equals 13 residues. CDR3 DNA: TGTGCCAGCAGCCCGACAGGGGGCCTCGGCTACACCTTC. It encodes CASSPTGGLGYTF.

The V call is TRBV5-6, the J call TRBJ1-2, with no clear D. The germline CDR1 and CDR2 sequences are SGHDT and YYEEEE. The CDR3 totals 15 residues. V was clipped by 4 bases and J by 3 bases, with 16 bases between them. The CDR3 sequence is CASSPVGGADYGYTF. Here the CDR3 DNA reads TGTGCCAGCAGCCCGGTAGGAGGAGCGGACTATGGCTACACCTTC.

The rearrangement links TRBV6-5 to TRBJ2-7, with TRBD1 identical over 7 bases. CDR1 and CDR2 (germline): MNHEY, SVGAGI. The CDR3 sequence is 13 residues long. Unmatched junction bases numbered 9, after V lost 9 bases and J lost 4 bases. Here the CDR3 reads CASAGTDRYEQYF. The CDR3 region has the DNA TGTGCCAGTGCCGGGACAGACCGATACGAGCAGTACTTC.

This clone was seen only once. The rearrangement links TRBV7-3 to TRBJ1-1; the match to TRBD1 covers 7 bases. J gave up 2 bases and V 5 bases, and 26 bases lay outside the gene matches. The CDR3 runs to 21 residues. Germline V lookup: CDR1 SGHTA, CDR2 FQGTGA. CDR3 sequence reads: CASSPLPLSTGATGVNTEAFF. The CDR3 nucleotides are TGTGCCAGCAGCCCGCTACCCCTTAGCACAGGGGCCACTGGGGTTAACACTGAAGCTTTCTTT.

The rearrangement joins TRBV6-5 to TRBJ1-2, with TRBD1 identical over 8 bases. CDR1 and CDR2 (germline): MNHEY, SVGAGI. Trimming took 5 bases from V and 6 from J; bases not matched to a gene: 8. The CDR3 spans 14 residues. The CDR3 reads CASSTPDRVNGYTF. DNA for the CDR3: TGTGCCAGCAGTACCCCGGACAGGGTTAATGGCTACACCTTC.

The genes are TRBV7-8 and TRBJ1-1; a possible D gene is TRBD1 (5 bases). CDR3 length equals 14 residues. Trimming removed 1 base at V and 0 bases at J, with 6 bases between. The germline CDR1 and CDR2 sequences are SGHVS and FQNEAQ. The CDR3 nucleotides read TGTGCCAGCAGCTTAGACAGGATGAACACTGAAGCTTTCTTT. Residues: CASSLDRMNTEAFF.

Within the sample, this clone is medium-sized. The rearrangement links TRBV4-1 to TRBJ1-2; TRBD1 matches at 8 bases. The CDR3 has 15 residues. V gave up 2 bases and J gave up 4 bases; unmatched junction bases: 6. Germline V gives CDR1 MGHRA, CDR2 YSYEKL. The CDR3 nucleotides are TGCGCCAGCAGCCAAATCAGGGGGCTTCGCTATGGCTACACCTTC. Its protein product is CASSQIRGLRYGYTF.